Many counts were recorded for the clone carrying this T cell receptor (beta chain). Its target is not known. This entry is derived from a study of CD8 T cells in ankylosing spondylitis. TCRdb fed the 5' RACE reads into MiXCR, producing one record per CDR3 protein. There are more than 500,000 distinct CDR3 sequences in the sample; roughly 5.3% occur only once, and approximately 3.5% lies in the top ten. General study results and limits: A TCR beta motif of several highly homologous variants seemed to mark ankylosing spondylitis blood.

The CDR3 contains 12 residues. Germline CDR1 is SEHNR and CDR2 is FQNEAQ (reference sequence). V was cut by 5 bases and J by 3 bases, with 6 bases left in between. This clonotype was obtained from a male donor with ankylosing spondylitis. The specimen sequenced was blood, either unsorted or a sorted T cell fraction (not recorded which). The genes are TRBV7-9 and TRBJ2-3; D remains unclear. The CDR3 DNA is TGTGCCAGCAGCCGTACGACAGATACGCAGTATTTT. Translating gives CASSRTTDTQYF.